The subject of this entry is one T cell receptor (beta chain). As yet, its antigen is unknown. The CDR3 has 17 amino acids. The germline V and J ends were trimmed by 1 base and 4 bases, with 17 bases remaining between them. Germline lookup yields CDR1 LNHNV and CDR2 YYDKDF (reference sequence). This record belongs to a study of T cells after yellow fever vaccination. The wider study: For low cell numbers, libraries were made with SMART-Seq v4 Ultra Low Input. Study-wide results and caveats: Boosting was followed by the reappearance of most primary-vaccination clones (less than 98% CD4, around 86% CD8). Relatively few clonotypes were ones that appeared in both CD4 and CD8 compartments.

Synthesis of TCR cDNA relied on 5'RACE template switching, which attached a universal primer site and UMIs. TCRdb called the 5' RACE reads again in MiXCR, with one record for every CDR3 protein. The table lists 300,000 to 400,000 distinct CDR3 sequences, about 11% of them singletons. The chain employs TRBV15 and TRBJ2-1; D might be TRBD2 (7 bases). This clonotype was sampled from a man younger than 30 who received the YFV17D yellow fever vaccine. The sample was CD4+ T cells sorted from PBMCs, taken 45 days after the yellow fever booster vaccination. Here the CDR3 reads CATSRAKTGGGYNEQFF. CDR3 bases: TGTGCCACCAGCAGAGCAAAGACGGGGGGCGGTTACAATGAGCAGTTCTTC.